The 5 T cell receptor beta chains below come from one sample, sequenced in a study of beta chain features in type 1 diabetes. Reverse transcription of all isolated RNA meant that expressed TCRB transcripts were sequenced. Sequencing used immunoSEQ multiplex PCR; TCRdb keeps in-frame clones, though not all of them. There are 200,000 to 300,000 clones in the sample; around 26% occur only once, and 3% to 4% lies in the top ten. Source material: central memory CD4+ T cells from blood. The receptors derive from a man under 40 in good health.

The CDR3 sequence is CASSQGLGAGGSEQFF. CDR3 nucleotide sequence: TGCGCCAGCAGCCAAGGGCTGGGGGCGGGAGGCTCTGAGCAGTTCTTC. This chain connects TRBV4-1 to TRBJ2-1; TRBD2 matches 8 bases. The CDR3 contains 16 residues. The junction had 11 bases not matched to a gene; V was cut back by 1 base and J by 9 bases. Germline CDR1 is MGHRA and CDR2 is YSYEKL.

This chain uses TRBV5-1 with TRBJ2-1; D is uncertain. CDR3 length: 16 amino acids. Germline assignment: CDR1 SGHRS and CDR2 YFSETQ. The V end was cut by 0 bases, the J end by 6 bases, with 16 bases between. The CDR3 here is CASSLDPGKRPNEQFF. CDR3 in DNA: TGCGCCAGCAGCTTGGATCCTGGAAAAAGGCCCAATGAGCAGTTCTTC.

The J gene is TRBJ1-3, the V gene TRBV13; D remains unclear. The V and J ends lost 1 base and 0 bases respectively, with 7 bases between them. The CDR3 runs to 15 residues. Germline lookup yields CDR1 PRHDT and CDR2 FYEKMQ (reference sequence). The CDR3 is CASSLEPSSGNTIYF. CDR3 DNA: TGTGCCAGCAGCTTAGAACCGAGCTCTGGAAACACCATATATTTT. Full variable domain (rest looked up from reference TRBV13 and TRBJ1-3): AAGVIQSPRHLIKEKRETATLKCYPIPRHDTVYWYQQGPGQDPQFLISFYEKMQSDKGSIPDRFSAQQFSDYHSELNMSSLELGDSALYFCASSLEPSSGNTIYFGEGSWLTVV.

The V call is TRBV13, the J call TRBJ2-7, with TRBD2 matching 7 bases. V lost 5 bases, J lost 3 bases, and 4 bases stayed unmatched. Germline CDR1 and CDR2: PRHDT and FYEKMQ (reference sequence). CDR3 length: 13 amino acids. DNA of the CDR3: TGTGCCAGCAGCAGCGGGAAAAACTACGAGCAGTACTTC. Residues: CASSSGKNYEQYF.

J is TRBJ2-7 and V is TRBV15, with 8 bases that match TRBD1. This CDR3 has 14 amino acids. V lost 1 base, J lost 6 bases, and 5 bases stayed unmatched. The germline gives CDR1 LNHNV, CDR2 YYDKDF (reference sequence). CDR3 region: CATSRVTDRAEQYF. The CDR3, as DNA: TGTGCCACCAGCAGAGTGACGGACAGGGCCGAGCAGTACTTC.